Below are 2 T cell receptor beta chains sequenced from a single sample in a study of technical replicates of blood from a handful of donors (TCRdb year 2017). The library was built by means of the immunoSEQ multiplex PCR assay. The clones in this table, taken by TCRdb from immuneACCESS, are in-frame only. Not every clone is retained; where verified, under half of the shortfall comes from an unresolved V gene, and the cause of the rest is unknown. The sample table records more than 90,000 clones; 90% to 97% of these occur just once. The top ten hold roughly 0.23% of the sample. The sequencing input was T cells isolated from PBMCs. These receptors all come from a human donor in good health.

The rearrangement uses TRBV10-2 and TRBJ2-5; a possible D gene is TRBD2 (5 bases). This CDR3 is built from 15 residues. The V gene's germline CDR1 is WSHSY and CDR2 SAAADI. The V end was cut by 5 bases, the J end by 5 bases, with 18 bases between. For the CDR3, the DNA is TGCGCCAGCAGTCGTTTCCGCCCGGGGATGGAGACCCAGTACTTC. Translation gives CASSRFRPGMETQYF.

CDR3 nucleotides: TGCGCCAGCAGTGATAGGGGTAACACTGAAGCTTTCTTT. Translating gives CASSDRGNTEAFF. The gene calls are TRBV10-2 and TRBJ1-1; the D gene is possibly TRBD1 (5 bases). The CDR3 spans 13 residues. Germline V gene lookup returns CDR1 WSHSY and CDR2 SAAADI. Trimming pared 3 bases from V and 2 bases from J, leaving 7 bases between.